Each of the 9 T cell receptor beta chains below was sequenced from the same sample in a study of T cells expressing NK-cell markers. TCRdb processed the 5' RACE reads again and assigns one entry to each CDR3 protein, with no DNA. This listing includes approximately 380,000 distinct CDR3 sequences. Sequences were obtained from blood T cells: a sorted CD56 or NKG2C T cell subset, CD4+ or CD8+ T cells, or bulk PBMC T cells (not recorded which). The receptor set was obtained from a man aged 18-75 years in good health.

This chain links TRBV7-9 with TRBJ2-5; as DNA is missing, the TRBD2 call by TCRdb cannot be tested. The CDR3 sequence is 13 residues long. In germline, CDR1 is SEHNR, CDR2 FQNEAQ (reference sequence). This CDR3 is CASSSGLLETQYF.

Here the CDR3 reads CASSFGQNLKNIQYF. The chain uses TRBV28 and TRBJ2-4. The CDR3 spans 15 residues. Germline lookup yields CDR1 MDHEN and CDR2 SYDVKM. The entire variable domain, with the rest obtained from reference TRBV28 and TRBJ2-4, is as follows: DVKVTQSSRYLVKRTGEKVFLECVQDMDHENMFWYRQDPGLGLRLIYFSYDVKMKEKGDIPEGYSVSREKKERFSLILESASTNQTSMYLCASSFGQNLKNIQYFGAGTRLSVL.

The J gene is TRBJ1-2, the V gene TRBV24-1; TCRdb reports TRBD1, a call that lacks DNA to check it against. This CDR3 has 16 residues. Germline CDR1 is KGHDR and CDR2 is SFDVKD. CDR3 sequence reads: CATSDLQERDAYGYTF.

The chain couples TRBV5-1 to TRBJ1-2; TCRdb proposes TRBD1, but this gene call is untestable without DNA. Germline V lookup: CDR1 SGHRS, CDR2 YFSETQ. The CDR3 is made up of 15 amino acids. This CDR3 is CASSLGTDPRYGYTF. The full variable domain, its missing parts supplied by reference TRBV5-1 and TRBJ1-2, is KAGVTQTPRYLIKTRGQQVTLSCSPISGHRSVSWYQQTPGQGLQFLFEYFSETQRNKGNFPGRFSGRQFSNSRSEMNVSTLELGDSALYLCASSLGTDPRYGYTFGSGTRLTVV.

The CDR3 sequence is CASSPARKAKLILSPYGYTF. The chain uses TRBV11-1 and TRBJ1-2. The CDR3 totals 20 residues. Germline V gene sequence: CDR1 SGHAT, CDR2 FQDESV (reference sequence).

The rearrangement uses TRBV7-3 and TRBJ2-1; TCRdb lists TRBD1, though no DNA is available to test this call. Germline V gene lookup returns CDR1 SGHTA and CDR2 FQGTGA. The CDR3 length is 15 residues. CDR3: CASSLQGSEVHEQFF. The full variable domain, rest sourced from reference TRBV7-3 and TRBJ2-1, is GAGVSQTPSNKVTEKGKYVELRCDPISGHTALYWYRQSLGQGPEFLIYFQGTGAADDSGLPNDRFFAVRPEGSVSTLKIQRTERGDSAVYLCASSLQGSEVHEQFFGPGTRLTVL.

This sequence joins TRBV6-5 and TRBJ1-1; lacking DNA, the TRBD1 call made by TCRdb goes unchecked. CDR3 length: 14 amino acids. The germline V gene has CDR1 MNHEY and CDR2 SVGAGI. The CDR3 is CASSYSGGRTEAFF.

This rearrangement joins TRBV11-2 to TRBJ1-4. The CDR3 is 15 residues long. From germline, CDR1 is SGHAT and CDR2 FQNNGV. CDR3 in amino acids: CASIHAGVWGEKLFF. Drawing the rest from reference TRBV11-2 and TRBJ1-4, the complete variable domain is EAGVAQSPRYKIIEKRQSVAFWCNPISGHATLYWYQQILGQGPKLLIQFQNNGVVDDSQLPKDRFSAERLKGVDSTLKIQPAKLEDSAVYLCASIHAGVWGEKLFFGSGTQLSVL.

The rearrangement joins TRBV6-5 to TRBJ1-2. Germline CDR1 MNHEY, CDR2 SVGAGI. This CDR3 region has 14 residues. The CDR3 region is CASSYSEENYGYTF.